Listed below are T cell receptor beta chains from one sample, sequenced in a study of cytomegalovirus exposure and HLA in healthy donors. Here immunoSEQ multiplex PCR was the method, and the copy in TCRdb shows in-frame clones only, minus some. This sample's table reports over 100,000 clones. The sequenced sample was PBMCs. These TCRs come from a middle-aged man in good health and CMV-seropositive. The CDR3 runs from the conserved cysteine through the conserved F or W. D genes are given only for firm matches.

v_gene,d_gene,j_gene,CDR3aa
TRBV2,TRBD2,TRBJ2-3,CASSPPLTSGSADTQYF
TRBV4-3,-,TRBJ2-2,CASSQDRAAFAGELFF
TRBV5-1,TRBD2,TRBJ2-1,CASSQSWTSGYNEQFF
TRBV5-4,TRBD2,TRBJ2-1,CASSLVAGPSNEQFF
TRBV6-1,-,TRBJ1-1,CASSDRGAYEAFF
TRBV28,TRBD1,TRBJ1-1,CASSSQLTGLNTEAFF
TRBV29-1,TRBD2,TRBJ2-1,CSHFGTSGRATYNEQFF
TRBV11-3,-,TRBJ2-2,CASSAVPAGGELFF
TRBV5-1,-,TRBJ2-7,CASSPRGDFVSEQYF
TRBV5-6,TRBD2,TRBJ2-3,CASSPGLVVVHDTQYF
TRBV19,-,TRBJ2-1,CASTARGGLEYNEQFF
TRBV19,-,TRBJ1-5,CASSGDINQPQHF
TRBV28,-,TRBJ2-7,CASSLEEASSYEQYF
TRBV9,TRBD2,TRBJ2-3,CASSPRLAGSSTDTQYF
TRBV5-1,-,TRBJ1-2,CASSSRESGYTF
TRBV6-1,TRBD1,TRBJ1-1,CASRDRAFTEAFF
TRBV6-6,-,TRBJ2-5,CASSWGAVKETQYF
TRBV7-2,-,TRBJ2-7,CASSSLPSLNYEQYF
TRBV9,TRBD2,TRBJ2-3,CASSVELAGGHTQYF
TRBV4-3,TRBD2,TRBJ2-3,CASSQASGSWDTQYF
TRBV28,-,TRBJ2-1,CASLGQTSYNEQFF
TRBV10-3,TRBD1,TRBJ1-1,CAIRRDRYTEAFF
TRBV11-2,-,TRBJ1-3,CATEEGSGNTIYF
TRBV5-1,TRBD2,TRBJ2-7,CASSRDYSYEQYF
TRBV9,TRBD2,TRBJ2-5,CASSVAMSPSGQETQYF
TRBV29-1,TRBD2,TRBJ2-3,CSVFSGRGDTQYF
TRBV25-1,-,TRBJ2-5,CASSRKASGWETQYF
TRBV7-9,-,TRBJ1-2,CASSLGGATNYGYTF
TRBV7-6,-,TRBJ2-5,CASSPLGVAGRETQYF
TRBV30,-,TRBJ2-1,CAWSVSRTGEQFF
TRBV21-1,-,TRBJ1-5,CASSKVYRRGPQHF
TRBV19,-,TRBJ1-5,CAATKGYLHQPQHF
TRBV19,TRBD1,TRBJ2-7,CASSPQVGTGVYEQYF
TRBV4-1,TRBD1,TRBJ1-4,CASSSTGTGREKLFF
TRBV6-5,TRBD2,TRBJ2-2,CASSFGLATEAGELFF
TRBV2,TRBD2,TRBJ2-3,CASTSGGTDTQYF
TRBV5-4,TRBD2,TRBJ2-3,CASSPGLAGRKPTDTQYF
TRBV7-2,TRBD2,TRBJ2-1,CASSLGSGIAGGILGGQFF
TRBV15,TRBD1,TRBJ1-5,CATSRAGGDQPQHF
TRBV5-3,-,TRBJ2-3,CARSFKTSTDTQYF
TRBV19,TRBD2,TRBJ2-1,CASVPRGLAGEREQFF
TRBV27,-,TRBJ1-4,CASRQGNEKLFF
TRBV11-2,TRBD1,TRBJ2-7,CASSLGSSLHRDRAYEQYF
TRBV5-4,-,TRBJ2-1,CASSLGGLVNEQFF
TRBV5-1,TRBD1,TRBJ2-7,CASSLGPARDSPYEQYF
TRBV11-2,TRBD1,TRBJ2-1,CASSPTGGAYNEQFF
TRBV10-3,TRBD2,TRBJ2-3,CAISADIAGDADTQYF
TRBV21-1,-,TRBJ2-5,CASSTGGEYLETQYF